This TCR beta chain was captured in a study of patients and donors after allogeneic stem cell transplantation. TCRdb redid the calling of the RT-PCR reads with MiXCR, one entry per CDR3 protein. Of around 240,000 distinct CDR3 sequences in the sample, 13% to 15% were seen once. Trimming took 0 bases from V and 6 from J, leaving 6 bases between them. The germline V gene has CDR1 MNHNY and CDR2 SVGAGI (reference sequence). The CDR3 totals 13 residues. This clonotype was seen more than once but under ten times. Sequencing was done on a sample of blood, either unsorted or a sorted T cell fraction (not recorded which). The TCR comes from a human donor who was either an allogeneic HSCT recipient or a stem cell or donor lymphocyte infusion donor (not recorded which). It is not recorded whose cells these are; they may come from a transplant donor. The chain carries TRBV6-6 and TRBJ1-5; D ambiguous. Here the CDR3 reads CASSYSETQPQHF. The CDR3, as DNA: TGTGCCAGCAGTTACTCGGAAACTCAGCCCCAGCATTTT.